This T cell receptor (beta chain) appears in the sequencing data of a study of shared clonotypes between healthy human individuals. Study outcomes and limitations: Clonotype sharing across a few donors was observed for about 5.5% of naive CD4 clonotypes.

A note on this clone: The antigen is not known.

Clones were read by immunoSEQ multiplex PCR, and TCRdb kept only the in-frame ones, dropping some. The sample comprises under 850,000 clones, roughly two thirds of which are singletons, and approximately 2% rests with the top ten. The TCR sequence derives from a woman aged 30 to 39 in good health. The sample consisted of memory CD4+ T cells sorted from blood. Stated subset: CD45RA-negative fraction.

CDR3 sequence (DNA): TGCGCCAGCAGCCAAGTGGGGGGGTGGACAGACCCTACGAACACCGGGGAGCTGTTTTTT. Residues: CASSQVGGWTDPTNTGELFF. The gene calls are TRBV4-1 and TRBJ2-2, with D possibly TRBD2 on 7 matching bases. Germline lookup yields CDR1 MGHRA and CDR2 YSYEKL. The V and J ends lost 1 base and 0 bases respectively, with 21 bases between them. The length of the CDR3 is 20 residues.